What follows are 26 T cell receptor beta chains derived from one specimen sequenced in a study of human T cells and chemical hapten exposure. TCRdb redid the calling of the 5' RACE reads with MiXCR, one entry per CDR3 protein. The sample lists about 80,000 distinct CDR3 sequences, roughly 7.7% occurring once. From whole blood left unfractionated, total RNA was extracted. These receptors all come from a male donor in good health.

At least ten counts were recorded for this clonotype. In nucleotides, the CDR3 is TGTGCCAGCAGCTTATCAGGGGGCTCCTACAATGAGCAGTTCTTC. It is translated as CASSLSGGSYNEQFF. The chain joins TRBV11-2 to TRBJ2-1, with 7 bases that match TRBD1. Germline CDR1 SGHAT, CDR2 FQNNGV. V was clipped by 2 bases and J by 0 bases; unmatched bases: 1. The CDR3 length is 15 residues. Looking up the rest from reference TRBV11-2 and TRBJ2-1 gives the full variable domain: EAGVAQSPRYKIIEKRQSVAFWCNPISGHATLYWYQQILGQGPKLLIQFQNNGVVDDSQLPKDRFSAERLKGVDSTLKIQPAKLEDSAVYLCASSLSGGSYNEQFFGPGTRLTVL.

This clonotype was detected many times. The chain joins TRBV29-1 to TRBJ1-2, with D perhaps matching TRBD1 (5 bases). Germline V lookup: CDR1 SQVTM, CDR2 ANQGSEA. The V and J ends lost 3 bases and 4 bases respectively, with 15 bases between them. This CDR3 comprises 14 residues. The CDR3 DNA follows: TGCAGCGTTGACGCCACCGGGACCGGCTATGGCTACACCTTC. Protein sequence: CSVDATGTGYGYTF.

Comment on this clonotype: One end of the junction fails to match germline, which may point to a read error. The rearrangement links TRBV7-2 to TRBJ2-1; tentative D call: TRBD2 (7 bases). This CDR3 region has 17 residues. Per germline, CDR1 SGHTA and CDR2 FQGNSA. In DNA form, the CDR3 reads TGTGCCAGCAGCTCTATAAGGGGGGGAGCAAGATACAATAAGCAGTTCTTC. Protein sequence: CASSSIRGGARYNKQFF.

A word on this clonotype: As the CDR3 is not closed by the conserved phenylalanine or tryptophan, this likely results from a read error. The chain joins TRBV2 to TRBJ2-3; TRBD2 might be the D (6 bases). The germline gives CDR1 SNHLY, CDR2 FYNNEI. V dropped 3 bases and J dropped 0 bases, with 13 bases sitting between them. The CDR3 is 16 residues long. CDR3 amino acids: CASSDGRLPSTDTQYL. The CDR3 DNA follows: TGTGCCAGCAGTGATGGGAGGTTACCTAGCACAGATACGCAGTATCTT.

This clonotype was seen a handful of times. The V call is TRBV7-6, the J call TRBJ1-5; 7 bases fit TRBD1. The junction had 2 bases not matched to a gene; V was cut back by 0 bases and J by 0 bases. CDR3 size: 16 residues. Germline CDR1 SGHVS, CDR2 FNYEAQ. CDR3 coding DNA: TGTGCCAGCAGCTTAGCCCAGGGGGATAGCAATCAGCCCCAGCATTTT. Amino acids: CASSLAQGDSNQPQHF. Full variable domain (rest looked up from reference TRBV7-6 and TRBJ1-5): GAGVSQSPRYKVTKRGQDVALRCDPISGHVSLYWYRQALGQGPEFLTYFNYEAQQDKSGLPNDRFSAERPEGSISTLTIQRTEQRDSAMYRCASSLAQGDSNQPQHFGDGTRLSIL.

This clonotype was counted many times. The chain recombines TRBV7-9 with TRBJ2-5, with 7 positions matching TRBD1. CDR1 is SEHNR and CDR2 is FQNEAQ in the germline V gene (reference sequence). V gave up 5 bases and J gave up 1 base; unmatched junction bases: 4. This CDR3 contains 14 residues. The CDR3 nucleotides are TGTGCCAGCAGCCCACAGGGGATCCAAGAGACCCAGTACTTC. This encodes CASSPQGIQETQYF.

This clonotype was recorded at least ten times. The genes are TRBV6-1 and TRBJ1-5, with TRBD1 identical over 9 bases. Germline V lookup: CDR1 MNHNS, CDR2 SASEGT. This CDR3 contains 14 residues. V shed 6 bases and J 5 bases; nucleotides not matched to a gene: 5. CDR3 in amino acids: CASSWTGADQPQHF. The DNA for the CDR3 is TGTGCCAGCAGCTGGACAGGGGCGGATCAGCCCCAGCATTTT.

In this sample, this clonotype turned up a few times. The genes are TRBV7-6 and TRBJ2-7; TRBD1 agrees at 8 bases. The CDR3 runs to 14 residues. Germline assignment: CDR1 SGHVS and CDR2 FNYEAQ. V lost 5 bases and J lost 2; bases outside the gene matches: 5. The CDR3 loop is CASSLQGGTYEQYF. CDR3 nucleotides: TGTGCCAGCAGCCTACAGGGGGGAACCTACGAGCAGTACTTC. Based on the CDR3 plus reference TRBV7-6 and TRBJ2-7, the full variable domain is GAGVSQSPRYKVTKRGQDVALRCDPISGHVSLYWYRQALGQGPEFLTYFNYEAQQDKSGLPNDRFSAERPEGSISTLTIQRTEQRDSAMYRCASSLQGGTYEQYFGPGTRLTVT.

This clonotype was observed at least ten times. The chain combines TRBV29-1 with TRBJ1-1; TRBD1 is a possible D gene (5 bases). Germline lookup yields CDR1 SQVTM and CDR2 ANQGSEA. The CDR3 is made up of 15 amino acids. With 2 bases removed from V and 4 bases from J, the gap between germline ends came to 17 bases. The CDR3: CSVEPLTARSTEAFF. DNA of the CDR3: TGCAGCGTTGAACCCTTGACAGCGAGGAGCACTGAAGCTTTCTTT.

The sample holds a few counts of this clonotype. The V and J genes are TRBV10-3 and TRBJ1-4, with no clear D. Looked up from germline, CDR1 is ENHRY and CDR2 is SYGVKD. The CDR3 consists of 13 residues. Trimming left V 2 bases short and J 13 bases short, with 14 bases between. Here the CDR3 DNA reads TGTGCCATCAGTGAGCCCGGGGAGATGGCACTGTTTTTT. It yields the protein CAISEPGEMALFF.

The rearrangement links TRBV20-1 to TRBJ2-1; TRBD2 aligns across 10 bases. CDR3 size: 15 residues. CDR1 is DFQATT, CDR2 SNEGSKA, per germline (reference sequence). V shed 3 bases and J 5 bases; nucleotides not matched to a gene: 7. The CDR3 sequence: CSASFLAGGNNEQFF. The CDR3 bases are TGCAGTGCTAGTTTTTTAGCGGGAGGAAACAATGAGCAGTTCTTC.

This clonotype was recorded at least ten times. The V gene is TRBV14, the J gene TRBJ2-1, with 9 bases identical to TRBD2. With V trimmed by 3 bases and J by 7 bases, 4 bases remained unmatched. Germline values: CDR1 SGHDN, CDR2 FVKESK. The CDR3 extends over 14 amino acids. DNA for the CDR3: TGTGCCAGCAGCCAGGCGGGGGGGCGGAATGAGCAGTTCTTC. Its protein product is CASSQAGGRNEQFF.

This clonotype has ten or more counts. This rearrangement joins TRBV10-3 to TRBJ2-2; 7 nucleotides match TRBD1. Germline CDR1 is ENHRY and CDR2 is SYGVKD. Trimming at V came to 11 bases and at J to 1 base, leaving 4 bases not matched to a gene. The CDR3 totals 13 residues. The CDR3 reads CAHGQENTGELFF. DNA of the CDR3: TGTGCCCACGGACAGGAGAACACCGGGGAGCTGTTTTTT.

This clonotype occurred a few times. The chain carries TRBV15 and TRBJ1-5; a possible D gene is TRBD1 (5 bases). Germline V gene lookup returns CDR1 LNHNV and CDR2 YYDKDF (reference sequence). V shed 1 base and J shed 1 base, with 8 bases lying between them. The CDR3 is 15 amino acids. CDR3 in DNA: TGTGCCACCAGCAGAGCCAGGGAAAGCAATCAGCCCCAGCATTTT. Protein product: CATSRARESNQPQHF.

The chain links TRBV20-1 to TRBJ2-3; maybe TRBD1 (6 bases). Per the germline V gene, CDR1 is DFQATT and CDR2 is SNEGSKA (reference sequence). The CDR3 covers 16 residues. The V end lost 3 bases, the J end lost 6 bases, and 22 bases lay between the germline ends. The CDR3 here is CSASVWSGGQWDTQYF. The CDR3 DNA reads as TGCAGTGCTAGTGTGTGGAGCGGAGGACAGTGGGATACGCAGTATTTT.

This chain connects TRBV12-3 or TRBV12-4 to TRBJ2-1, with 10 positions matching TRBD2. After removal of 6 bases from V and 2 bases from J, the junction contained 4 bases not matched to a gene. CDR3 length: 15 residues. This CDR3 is CASRPSGRAYNEQFF. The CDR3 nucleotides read TGTGCCAGCAGACCGAGCGGGAGGGCCTACAATGAGCAGTTCTTC.

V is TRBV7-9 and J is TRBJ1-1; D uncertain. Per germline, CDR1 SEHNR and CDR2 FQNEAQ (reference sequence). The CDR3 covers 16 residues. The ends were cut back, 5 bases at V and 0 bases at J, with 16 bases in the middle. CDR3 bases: TGTGCCAGCAGCCCCCGTGGCGGCTCCATGAACACTGAAGCTTTCTTT. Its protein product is CASSPRGGSMNTEAFF.

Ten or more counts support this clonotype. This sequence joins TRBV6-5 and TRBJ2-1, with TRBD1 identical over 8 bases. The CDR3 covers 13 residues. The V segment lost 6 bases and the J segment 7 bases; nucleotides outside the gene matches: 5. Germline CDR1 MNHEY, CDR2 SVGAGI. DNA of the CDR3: TGTGCCAGCAGGGGACAGGTAAAGAATGAGCAGTTCTTC. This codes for CASRGQVKNEQFF.

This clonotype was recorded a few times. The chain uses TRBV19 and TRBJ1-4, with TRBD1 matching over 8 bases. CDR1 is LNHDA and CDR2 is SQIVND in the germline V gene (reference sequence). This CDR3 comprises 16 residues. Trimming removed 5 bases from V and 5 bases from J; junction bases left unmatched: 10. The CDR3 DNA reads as TGTGCCAGTAGTGCCGACCGGGACAGGCTAAATGAAAAACTGTTTTTT. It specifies CASSADRDRLNEKLFF.

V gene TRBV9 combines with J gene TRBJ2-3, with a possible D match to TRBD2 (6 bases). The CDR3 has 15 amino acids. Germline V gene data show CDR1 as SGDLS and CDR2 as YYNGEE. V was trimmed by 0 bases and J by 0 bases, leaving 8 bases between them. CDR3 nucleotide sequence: TGTGCCAGCAGCGTAGTTGCGGGGAGCACAGATACGCAGTATTTT. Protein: CASSVVAGSTDTQYF.

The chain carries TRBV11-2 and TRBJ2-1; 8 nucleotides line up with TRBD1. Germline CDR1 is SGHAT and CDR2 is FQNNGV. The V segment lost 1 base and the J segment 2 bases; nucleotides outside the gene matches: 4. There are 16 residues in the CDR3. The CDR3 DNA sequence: TGTGCCAGCAGCTTAGTGCGGGGACAGGCCTACAATGAGCAGTTCTTC. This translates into CASSLVRGQAYNEQFF.

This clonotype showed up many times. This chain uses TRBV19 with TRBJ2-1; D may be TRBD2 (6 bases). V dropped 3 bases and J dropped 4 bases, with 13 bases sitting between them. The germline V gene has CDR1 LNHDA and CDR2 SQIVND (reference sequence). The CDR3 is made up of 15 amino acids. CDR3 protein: CASSIRRAGYNEQFF. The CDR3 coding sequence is TGTGCCAGTAGTATCAGGAGGGCCGGGTACAATGAGCAGTTCTTC.

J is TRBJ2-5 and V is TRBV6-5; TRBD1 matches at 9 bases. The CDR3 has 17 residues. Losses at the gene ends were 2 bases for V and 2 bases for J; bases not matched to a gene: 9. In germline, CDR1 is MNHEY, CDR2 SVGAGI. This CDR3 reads CASSYRSWDRVQETQYF. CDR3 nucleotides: TGTGCCAGCAGTTACCGAAGTTGGGACAGGGTGCAAGAGACCCAGTACTTC.

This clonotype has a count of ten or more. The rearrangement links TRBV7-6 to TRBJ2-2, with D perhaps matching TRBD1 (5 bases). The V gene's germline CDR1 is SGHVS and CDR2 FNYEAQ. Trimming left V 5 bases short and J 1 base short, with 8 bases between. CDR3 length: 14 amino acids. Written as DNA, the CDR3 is TGTGCCAGCAGCAAAGACAGGAACACCGGGGAGCTGTTTTTT. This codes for CASSKDRNTGELFF. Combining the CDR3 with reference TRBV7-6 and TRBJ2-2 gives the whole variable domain GAGVSQSPRYKVTKRGQDVALRCDPISGHVSLYWYRQALGQGPEFLTYFNYEAQQDKSGLPNDRFSAERPEGSISTLTIQRTEQRDSAMYRCASSKDRNTGELFFGEGSRLTVL.

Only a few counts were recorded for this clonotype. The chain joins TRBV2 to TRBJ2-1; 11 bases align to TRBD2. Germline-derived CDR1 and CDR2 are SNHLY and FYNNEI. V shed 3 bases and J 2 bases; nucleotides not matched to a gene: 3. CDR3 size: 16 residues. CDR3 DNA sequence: TGTGCCAGCAGTGATGCTAGCGGGAGGACCTACAATGAGCAGTTCTTC. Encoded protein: CASSDASGRTYNEQFF.

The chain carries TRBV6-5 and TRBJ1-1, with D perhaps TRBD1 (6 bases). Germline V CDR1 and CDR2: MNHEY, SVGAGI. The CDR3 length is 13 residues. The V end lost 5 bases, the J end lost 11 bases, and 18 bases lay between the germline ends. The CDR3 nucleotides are TGTGCCAGCAGTAACCGGGACATCGGCGACGCTTTCTTT. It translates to CASSNRDIGDAFF.